Listed here are 18 T cell receptor beta chains from one sample, sequenced in a study of blood T cell repertoires in COVID-19. TCRdb's copy holds only in-frame clones and misses some; the assay was immunoSEQ multiplex PCR. The top ten hold 18% of the sample, which has about 62,000 clones, more than 60% seen once. Sequenced input: peripheral blood. The source is a man in his 60s with acute or convalescent COVID-19.

This chain links TRBV20-1 with TRBJ2-5; 12 bases line up with TRBD2. After removal of 3 bases from V and 5 bases from J, the junction contained 10 bases not matched to a gene. Germline V gives CDR1 DFQATT, CDR2 SNEGSKA (reference sequence). The CDR3 covers 16 residues. The CDR3 loop reads CSASLPSGRDGETQYF. CDR3 sequence (DNA): TGCAGTGCTAGTCTACCTAGCGGGAGGGATGGGGAGACCCAGTACTTC.

The chain carries TRBV2 and TRBJ2-2; 7 bases agree with TRBD1. This CDR3 region has 14 residues. The germline CDR1 and CDR2 sequences are SNHLY and FYNNEI. V lost 8 bases to trimming and J lost 4 bases; unmatched junction nucleotides: 7. The CDR3 nucleotides are TGTGCCAGCCGGGACAGCAGTTTCACCGGGGAGCTGTTTTTT. It is translated as CASRDSSFTGELFF.

The chain employs TRBV7-6 and TRBJ2-7; a possible D gene is TRBD1 (6 bases). This CDR3 comprises 14 residues. V lost 1 base and J 3 bases, leaving 10 bases between the germline ends. CDR1 SGHVS and CDR2 FNYEAQ come from the germline V gene. The CDR3 DNA follows: TGTGCCAGCAGCTTAGTTTTAGGGGGCTACGAGCAGTACTTC. Its protein product is CASSLVLGGYEQYF.

The chain links TRBV18 to TRBJ2-3; 7 nucleotides align to TRBD2. With V trimmed by 2 bases and J by 3 bases, 17 bases remained unmatched. Germline CDR1 is KGHSH and CDR2 is LQKENI. This CDR3 region has 19 residues. CDR3 sequence: CASSPVPPRGGAGTDTQYF. The CDR3 DNA follows: TGTGCCAGCTCACCAGTCCCCCCCCGGGGAGGGGCTGGGACAGATACGCAGTATTTT.

This clone was detected only once. This sequence joins TRBV19 and TRBJ1-2, with D possibly matching TRBD1 (5 bases). V was cut by 3 bases and J by 2 bases, with 10 bases left in between. Per germline, CDR1 LNHDA and CDR2 SQIVND (reference sequence). CDR3 length equals 14 residues. CDR3 nucleotide sequence: TGTGCCAGTAGTATCCCCAACAGGAACTATGGCTACACCTTC. It yields the protein CASSIPNRNYGYTF.

The V gene is TRBV19, the J gene TRBJ2-7, with TRBD2 matching 7 bases. Germline loops: CDR1 LNHDA, CDR2 SQIVND (reference sequence). The CDR3 sequence is 16 residues long. Losses at the gene ends were 5 bases for V and 6 bases for J; bases not matched to a gene: 16. CDR3 sequence reads: CASSPNEGRGLGEQYF. The CDR3, as DNA: TGTGCCAGTAGTCCCAACGAAGGACGCGGACTAGGCGAGCAGTACTTC.

The genes are TRBV10-3 and TRBJ2-5; tentative D call: TRBD1 (6 bases). CDR3 length: 12 residues. Trimming cost V 3 bases and J 4 bases, with 6 bases left between them. CDR1 is ENHRY, CDR2 SYGVKD, per germline. CDR3 DNA: TGTGCCATCAGTGAACAGGGAGAGACCCAGTACTTC. Amino acid sequence: CAISEQGETQYF.

The rearrangement joins TRBV11-2 to TRBJ2-3; 7 bases map to TRBD1. CDR1 and CDR2 from the germline V gene are SGHAT and FQNNGV. Trimming cost V 4 bases and J 2 bases; bases outside gene matches: 6. This CDR3 spans 15 amino acids. CDR3 residues: CASSSDRSYTDTQYF. The CDR3 coding sequence is TGTGCCAGCAGCTCGGACAGGAGTTACACAGATACGCAGTATTTT.

The CDR3 here is CASSHRTGSDYGYTF. The CDR3 region has the DNA TGTGCCAGCAGTCACAGGACAGGGTCGGACTATGGCTACACCTTC. This sequence joins TRBV27 and TRBJ1-2; 8 bases align to TRBD1. Germline trimming cut 5 bases from V and 3 bases from J; bases unmatched to any gene: 8. Looked up from germline, CDR1 is MNHEY and CDR2 is SMNVEV (reference sequence). The CDR3 is made up of 15 amino acids.

This clone was detected only a few times. The rearrangement uses TRBV6-5 and TRBJ1-2; possibly TRBD1 for D (6 bases). The V gene lost 10 bases and the J gene lost 2 bases, with 11 bases spanning the gap. CDR3 length equals 12 residues. The germline gives CDR1 MNHEY, CDR2 SVGAGI. CDR3 sequence: CAKGGPNYGYTF. In DNA form, the CDR3 reads TGTGCCAAGGGGGGGCCCAACTATGGCTACACCTTC.

The V call is TRBV10-3, the J call TRBJ1-2; TRBD1 might be the D (5 bases). The CDR3 runs to 14 residues. Per germline, CDR1 ENHRY and CDR2 SYGVKD. V was trimmed by 3 bases and J by 0 bases, leaving 8 bases between them. The CDR3 reads CAISDGGANYGYTF. CDR3 coding DNA: TGTGCCATCAGTGACGGGGGAGCTAACTATGGCTACACCTTC.

This chain connects TRBV29-1 to TRBJ1-2; a weak D match, TRBD1 (5 bases). Trimming shortened V by 3 bases and J by 8 bases, and 16 bases separated the two germline ends. In germline, CDR1 is SQVTM, CDR2 ANQGSEA. This CDR3 comprises 13 residues. CDR3 DNA: TGCAGCGTTGAGTTACTCAGGGTCGGGGGCTACACCTTC. It translates to CSVELLRVGGYTF. The full variable domain, rest sourced from reference TRBV29-1 and TRBJ1-2, is SAVISQKPSRDICQRGTSLTIQCQVDSQVTMMFWYRQQPGQSLTLIATANQGSEATYESGFVIDKFPISRPNLTFSTLTVSNMSPEDSSIYLCSVELLRVGGYTFGSGTRLTVV.

The rearrangement links TRBV5-8 to TRBJ2-4, with D perhaps matching TRBD1 (6 bases). With 2 bases removed from V and 2 bases from J, the gap between germline ends came to 11 bases. Germline V gene data show CDR1 as SGHTS and CDR2 as YDEGEE. CDR3 length: 15 residues. This chain's CDR3 is CASSLSQGTKNIQYF. For the CDR3, the DNA is TGTGCCAGCAGCTTATCCCAGGGGACCAAAAACATTCAGTACTTC.

This chain links TRBV5-1 with TRBJ2-5; TRBD2 agrees at 10 bases. The CDR3 has 17 amino acids. Germline V gene lookup returns CDR1 SGHRS and CDR2 YFSETQ. Trimming removed 0 bases from V and 1 base from J; junction bases left unmatched: 6. CDR3 coding DNA: TGCGCCAGCAGCTTGGGACTAGCGGGTACCCCCCAAGAGACCCAGTACTTC. This codes for CASSLGLAGTPQETQYF. The variable domain in full, completed from reference TRBV5-1 and TRBJ2-5, reads KAGVTQTPRYLIKTRGQQVTLSCSPISGHRSVSWYQQTPGQGLQFLFEYFSETQRNKGNFPGRFSGRQFSNSRSEMNVSTLELGDSALYLCASSLGLAGTPQETQYFGPGTRLLVL.

The gene calls are TRBV27 and TRBJ2-5, with D possibly TRBD2 on 6 matching bases. CDR3 length equals 15 residues. V lost 0 bases and J lost 9, with 17 bases in between. CDR1 MNHEY and CDR2 SMNVEV come from the germline V gene (reference sequence). The CDR3 bases are TGTGCCAGCAGTTTATCGCCCGGGACTCCTGGGGCCCAGTACTTC. Protein sequence: CASSLSPGTPGAQYF.

This clone was found a few times. The V and J genes are TRBV6-5 and TRBJ1-3, with no clear D. This CDR3 region has 15 residues. The germline V gene has CDR1 MNHEY and CDR2 SVGAGI. The V end was cut by 1 base, the J end by 0 bases, with 7 bases between. DNA for the CDR3: TGTGCCAGCAGTTACTACGGAGCCTCTGGAAACACCATATATTTT. Residues: CASSYYGASGNTIYF.

This clone was counted only a few times. The V call is TRBV11-2, the J call TRBJ1-3; D is perhaps TRBD1 (5 bases). Trimming took 5 bases from V and 0 from J, leaving 14 bases between them. CDR1 SGHAT and CDR2 FQNNGV come from the germline V gene. The CDR3 contains 16 residues. The CDR3 here is CASSPAGGSSGNTIYF. CDR3 nucleotides: TGTGCCAGCAGCCCGGCGGGGGGGAGCTCTGGAAACACCATATATTTT.

The chain links TRBV7-9 to TRBJ2-7; D is possibly TRBD1 (5 bases). The CDR3 has 15 amino acids. Per germline, CDR1 SEHNR and CDR2 FQNEAQ (reference sequence). Trimming cost V 1 base and J 5 bases, with 15 bases left between them. The CDR3 sequence: CASSLEGSSSDEQYF. In DNA, the CDR3 is TGTGCCAGCAGCTTAGAGGGGTCTAGTTCGGACGAGCAGTACTTC.